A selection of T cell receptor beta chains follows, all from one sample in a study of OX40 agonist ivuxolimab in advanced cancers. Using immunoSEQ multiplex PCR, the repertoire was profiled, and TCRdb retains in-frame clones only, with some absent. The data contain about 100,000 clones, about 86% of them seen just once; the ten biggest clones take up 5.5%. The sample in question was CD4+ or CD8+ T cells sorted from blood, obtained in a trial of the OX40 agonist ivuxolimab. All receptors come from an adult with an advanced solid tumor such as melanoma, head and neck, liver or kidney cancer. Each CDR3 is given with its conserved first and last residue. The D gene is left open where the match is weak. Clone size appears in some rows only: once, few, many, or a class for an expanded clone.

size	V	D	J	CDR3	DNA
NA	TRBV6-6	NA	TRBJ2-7	CASSSRETPPYEQYF	TGTGCCAGCAGTTCTAGGGAAACACCCCCGTACGAGCAGTACTTC
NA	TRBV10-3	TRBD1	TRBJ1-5	CAIGTDNQPQHF	TGTGCCATTGGGACAGATAATCAGCCCCAGCATTTT
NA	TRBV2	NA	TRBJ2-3	CASRAIDSGSTDTQYF	TGTGCCAGCAGGGCAATCGATTCCGGAAGCACAGATACGCAGTATTTT
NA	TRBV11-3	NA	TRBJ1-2	CASSLGFSNYGYTF	TGTGCCAGCAGCTTAGGGTTTTCTAACTATGGCTACACCTTC
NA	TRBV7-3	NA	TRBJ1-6	CASGNGESPLHF	TGTGCCAGCGGGAACGGGGAATCACCCCTCCACTTT
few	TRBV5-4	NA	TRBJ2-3	CASSREVASADTQYF	TGTGCCAGCAGCAGGGAGGTAGCGAGCGCAGATACGCAGTATTTT
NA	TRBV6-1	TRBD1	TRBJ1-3	CASSVRQGGQNTIYF	TGTGCCAGCAGTGTGAGACAGGGAGGTCAAAACACCATATATTTT
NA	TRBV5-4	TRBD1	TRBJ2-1	CASSLQGAGEQFF	TGTGCCAGCAGCTTACAGGGGGCGGGTGAGCAGTTCTTC
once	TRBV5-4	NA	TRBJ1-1	CASSLGRDRHVNTEAFF	TGTGCCAGCAGCTTGGGGCGAGACAGGCACGTGAACACTGAAGCTTTCTTT
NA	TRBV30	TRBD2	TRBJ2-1	CAWTRAGGPKFF	TGTGCCTGGACTCGAGCGGGGGGGCCGAAATTCTTC
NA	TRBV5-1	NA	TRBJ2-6	CASSLARSGANVLTF	TGCGCCAGCAGCTTGGCCAGGTCTGGGGCCAACGTCCTGACTTTC
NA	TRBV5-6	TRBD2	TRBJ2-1	CASWLQGGGAPRQFF	TGTGCCTCCTGGCTTCAGGGCGGGGGGGCCCCAAGGCAGTTCTTC
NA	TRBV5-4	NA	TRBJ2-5	CASSRLTGTMETQYF	TGTGCCAGCAGCCGTTTAACCGGGACAATGGAGACCCAGTACTTC
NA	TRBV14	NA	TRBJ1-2	CASSREQYDYGYTF	TGTGCCAGCAGCCGAGAACAGTACGACTATGGCTACACCTTC
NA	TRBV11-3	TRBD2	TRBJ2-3	CASSLRGPGAGGVDTQYF	TGTGCCAGCAGCTTAAGGGGCCCCGGAGCGGGGGGAGTAGATACGCAGTATTTT
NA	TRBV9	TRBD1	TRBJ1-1	CASSVSGGPDTEAFF	TGTGCCAGCAGCGTTTCAGGGGGGCCGGACACTGAAGCTTTCTTT
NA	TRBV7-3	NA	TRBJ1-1	CASSFGNTEAFF	TGTGCCAGCAGCTTCGGGAACACTGAAGCTTTCTTT
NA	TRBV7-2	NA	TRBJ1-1	CASILGAFF	TGTGCCAGCATCCTGGGGGCTTTCTTT
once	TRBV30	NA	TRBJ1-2	CAWQTAYGYTF	TGTGCCTGGCAGACGGCTTATGGCTACACCTTC
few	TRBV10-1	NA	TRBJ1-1	CASSESGNTEAFF	TGCGCCAGCAGTGAGTCGGGGAACACTGAAGCTTTCTTT
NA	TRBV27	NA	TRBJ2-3	CASRDQAGNTDTQYF	TGTGCCAGCCGCGACCAAGCGGGCAACACAGATACGCAGTATTTT
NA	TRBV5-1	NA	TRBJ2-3	CASNPPESTDTQYF	TGCGCCAGCAATCCTCCGGAGAGCACAGATACGCAGTATTTT
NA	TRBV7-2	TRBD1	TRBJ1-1	CASSLDGQGRTEAFF	TGTGCCAGCAGCTTAGACGGACAGGGGCGGACTGAAGCTTTCTTT
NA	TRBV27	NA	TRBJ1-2	CASSPDLSYGYTF	TGTGCCAGCAGCCCAGACCTCTCCTATGGCTACACCTTC
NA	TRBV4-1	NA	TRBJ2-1	CASSHTGVGSYNEQFF	TGCGCCAGCAGCCATACTGGGGTAGGGTCCTACAATGAGCAGTTCTTC
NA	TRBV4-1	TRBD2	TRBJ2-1	CASSPVSGGNPNEQFF	TGCGCCAGCAGCCCGGTAAGCGGGGGAAACCCCAATGAGCAGTTCTTC
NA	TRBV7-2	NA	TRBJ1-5	CASSLLGWGLRNNQPQHF	TGTGCCAGCAGCTTATTAGGGTGGGGATTAAGGAACAATCAGCCCCAGCATTTT
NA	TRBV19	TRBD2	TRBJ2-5	CASSPGLVRGYQETQYF	TGTGCCAGTAGTCCCGGACTAGTACGGGGGTACCAAGAGACCCAGTACTTC
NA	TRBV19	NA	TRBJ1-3	CASSPLQERSGNTIYF	TGTGCCAGTAGTCCTCTACAGGAGCGCTCTGGAAACACCATATATTTT
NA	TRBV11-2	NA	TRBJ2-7	CASSPRRDRTYEQYF	TGTGCCAGCAGCCCTCGGAGGGACCGGACCTACGAGCAGTACTTC
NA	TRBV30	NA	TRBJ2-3	CAWSVVWGDTQYF	TGTGCCTGGAGTGTAGTTTGGGGAGATACGCAGTATTTT
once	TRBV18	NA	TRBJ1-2	CASHDSFNYGYTF	TGTGCCAGCCACGACAGCTTTAACTATGGCTACACCTTC
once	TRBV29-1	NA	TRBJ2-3	CSVGGGTDTQYF	TGCAGCGTTGGGGGTGGGACAGATACGCAGTATTTT
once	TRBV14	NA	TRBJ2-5	CASSQDGPTQYF	TGTGCCAGCAGCCAAGATGGTCCGACCCAGTACTTC
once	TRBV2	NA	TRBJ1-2	CASSGGGVYGYTF	TGTGCCAGCAGTGGCGGAGGGGTGTATGGCTACACCTTC
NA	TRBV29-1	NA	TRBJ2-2	CSVQNTGELFF	TGCAGCGTTCAGAACACCGGGGAGCTGTTTTTT
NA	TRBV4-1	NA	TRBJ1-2	CASSQVPVSGYTF	TGCGCCAGCAGCCAAGTACCGGTGAGTGGCTACACCTTC
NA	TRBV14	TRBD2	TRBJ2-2	CASSQDWGTSYTGELFF	TGTGCCAGCAGCCAAGACTGGGGGACTAGCTACACCGGGGAGCTGTTTTTT
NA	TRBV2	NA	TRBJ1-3	CASTWTADHTIYF	TGTGCCAGCACATGGACGGCAGACCACACCATATATTTT
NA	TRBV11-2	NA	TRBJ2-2	CASSSHFPGARMNTGELFF	TGTGCCAGCAGCTCCCACTTCCCGGGTGCTAGGATGAACACCGGGGAGCTGTTTTTT
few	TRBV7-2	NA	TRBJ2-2	CASSLGGPGTTRTGELFF	TGTGCCAGCAGCTTAGGGGGGCCCGGGACCACACGCACCGGGGAGCTGTTTTTT
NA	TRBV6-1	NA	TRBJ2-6	CASSEQGGYGANVLTF	TGTGCCAGCAGTGAACAGGGGGGGTACGGGGCCAACGTCCTGACTTTC
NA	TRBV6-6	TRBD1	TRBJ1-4	CASSPPGQENEKLFF	TGTGCCAGCAGCCCCCCGGGACAGGAGAATGAAAAACTGTTTTTT
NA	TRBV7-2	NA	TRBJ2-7	CASSFRYEQYF	TGTGCCAGCAGCTTTCGATACGAGCAGTACTTC
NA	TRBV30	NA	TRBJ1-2	CAWVHPPGTLGYTF	TGTGCCTGGGTTCACCCGCCGGGGACACTCGGCTACACCTTC
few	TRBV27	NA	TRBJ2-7	CASRRSGSYEQYF	TGTGCCAGCCGTCGTAGCGGCTCCTACGAGCAGTACTTC
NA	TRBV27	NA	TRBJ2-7	CASSLTGIPYEQYF	TGTGCCAGCAGTCTAACAGGGATTCCCTACGAGCAGTACTTC
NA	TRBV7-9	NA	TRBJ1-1	CASSAGRGDEAFF	TGTGCCAGCAGTGCCGGACGGGGAGATGAAGCTTTCTTT
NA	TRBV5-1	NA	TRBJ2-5	CASSLIWGAETQYF	TGCGCCAGCAGCCTGATATGGGGGGCAGAGACCCAGTACTTC
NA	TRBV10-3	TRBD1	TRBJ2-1	CAISEFPGGSYNEQFF	TGTGCCATCAGTGAGTTCCCAGGGGGCTCCTACAATGAGCAGTTCTTC
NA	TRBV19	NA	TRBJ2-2	CASSITGVNTGELFF	TGTGCCAGTAGTATAACGGGTGTCAACACCGGGGAGCTGTTTTTT
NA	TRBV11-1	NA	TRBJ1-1	CASSSHRVGTEAFF	TGTGCCAGCAGCTCTCACAGGGTCGGGACTGAAGCTTTCTTT
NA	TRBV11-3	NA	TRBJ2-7	CASSLDTSRGEQYF	TGTGCCAGCAGCTTGGACACGAGCAGGGGCGAGCAGTACTTC
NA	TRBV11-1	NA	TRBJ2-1	CASSLYISRDFSYNEQFF	TGTGCCAGCAGCTTATACATATCCCGGGACTTCTCCTACAATGAGCAGTTCTTC
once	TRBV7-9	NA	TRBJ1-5	CASGYSNQPQHF	TGTGCCAGCGGCTATAGCAATCAGCCCCAGCATTTT
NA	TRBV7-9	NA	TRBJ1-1	CASSLPRLNTEAFF	TGTGCCAGCAGCTTGCCCAGATTGAACACTGAAGCTTTCTTT
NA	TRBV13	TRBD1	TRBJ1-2	CASSLEPSTGHGYTF	TGTGCCAGCAGCTTAGAACCCTCGACAGGGCATGGCTACACCTTC
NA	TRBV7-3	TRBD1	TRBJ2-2	CASSPGDRDTGELFF	TGTGCCAGCAGCCCCGGGGACAGGGACACCGGGGAGCTGTTTTTT
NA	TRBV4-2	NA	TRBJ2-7	CASSQEKPTGEQYF	TGTGCCAGCAGCCAAGAAAAGCCCACGGGCGAGCAGTACTTC